The table lists the clone carrying this T cell receptor beta chain with a count of one. Residents of 24 US areas, aged about 18 to 100 years, made up the participants. Authors' analysis steps: By means of reference gene primer amplification, nucleated cell counts were estimated. Only in-frame clones appear in the TCRdb table, and some are missing; sequencing was by immunoSEQ multiplex PCR. V, J and clone size were drawn from that table, and D and trimming were deduced from the DNA. The sample carries approximately 480,000 clones, roughly nine tenths recorded once. This sample is drawn from a study of blood T cell repertoires in COVID-19. The V end lost 4 bases, the J end lost 11 bases, and 14 bases lay between the germline ends. The CDR3 consists of 12 residues.

The sequence was obtained from a woman between 18 and 30 years old who had recovered from COVID-19. Sequenced input: PBMCs or T cells enriched from blood (not recorded which). The genes are TRBV12-3 or TRBV12-4 and TRBJ1-1; D unclear. CDR3 region: CASSSMSLGAFF. CDR3 DNA sequence: TGTGCCAGCAGTTCGATGTCGCTCGGGGCTTTCTTT.